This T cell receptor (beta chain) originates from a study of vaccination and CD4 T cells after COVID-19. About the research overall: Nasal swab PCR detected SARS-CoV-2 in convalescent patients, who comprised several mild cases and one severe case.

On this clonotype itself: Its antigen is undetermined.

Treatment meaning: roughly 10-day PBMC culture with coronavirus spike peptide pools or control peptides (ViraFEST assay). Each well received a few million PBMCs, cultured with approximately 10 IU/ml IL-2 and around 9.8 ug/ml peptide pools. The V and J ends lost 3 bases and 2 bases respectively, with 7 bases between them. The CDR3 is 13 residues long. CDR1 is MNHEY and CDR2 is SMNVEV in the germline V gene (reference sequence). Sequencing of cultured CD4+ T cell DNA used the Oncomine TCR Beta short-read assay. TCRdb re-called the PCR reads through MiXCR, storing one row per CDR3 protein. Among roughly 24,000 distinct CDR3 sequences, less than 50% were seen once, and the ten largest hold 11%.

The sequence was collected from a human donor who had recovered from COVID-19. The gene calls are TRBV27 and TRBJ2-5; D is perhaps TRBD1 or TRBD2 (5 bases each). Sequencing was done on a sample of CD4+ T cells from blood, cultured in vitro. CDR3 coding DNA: TGTGCCAGCAGTTTGAGGGGTCAAGAGACCCAGTACTTC. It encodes CASSLRGQETQYF.